The present T cell receptor beta chain was sequenced within a study of blood T cell repertoires in COVID-19. Study-level information: Acute and convalescent COVID-19 specimens originated in the United States, Italy and Spain.

In this sample, this clone turned up a few times. The CDR3 is made up of 15 amino acids. With V trimmed by 6 bases and J by 4 bases, 7 bases remained unmatched. Germline loops: CDR1 MNHNY, CDR2 SVGAGI (reference sequence). In the original processing: Scientists estimated how many nucleated cells there were by amplifying reference gene primers. Profiling relied on immunoSEQ multiplex PCR, and the TCRdb table lists in-frame clones only, not all of them. For V, J and clone size, that table is used; D and trimming come from the DNA. The profile shows more than 400,000 clones, over 75% of them singletons. Sequenced input: peripheral blood. This receptor was identified in a human donor in a cohort sampled during active COVID-19. This chain links TRBV6-6 with TRBJ1-3, with 9 bases identical to TRBD1. The CDR3 nucleotides are TGTGCCAGCAGCCGCGGGACAGGGAAGGGAAACACCATATATTTT. Amino acid sequence: CASSRGTGKGNTIYF.